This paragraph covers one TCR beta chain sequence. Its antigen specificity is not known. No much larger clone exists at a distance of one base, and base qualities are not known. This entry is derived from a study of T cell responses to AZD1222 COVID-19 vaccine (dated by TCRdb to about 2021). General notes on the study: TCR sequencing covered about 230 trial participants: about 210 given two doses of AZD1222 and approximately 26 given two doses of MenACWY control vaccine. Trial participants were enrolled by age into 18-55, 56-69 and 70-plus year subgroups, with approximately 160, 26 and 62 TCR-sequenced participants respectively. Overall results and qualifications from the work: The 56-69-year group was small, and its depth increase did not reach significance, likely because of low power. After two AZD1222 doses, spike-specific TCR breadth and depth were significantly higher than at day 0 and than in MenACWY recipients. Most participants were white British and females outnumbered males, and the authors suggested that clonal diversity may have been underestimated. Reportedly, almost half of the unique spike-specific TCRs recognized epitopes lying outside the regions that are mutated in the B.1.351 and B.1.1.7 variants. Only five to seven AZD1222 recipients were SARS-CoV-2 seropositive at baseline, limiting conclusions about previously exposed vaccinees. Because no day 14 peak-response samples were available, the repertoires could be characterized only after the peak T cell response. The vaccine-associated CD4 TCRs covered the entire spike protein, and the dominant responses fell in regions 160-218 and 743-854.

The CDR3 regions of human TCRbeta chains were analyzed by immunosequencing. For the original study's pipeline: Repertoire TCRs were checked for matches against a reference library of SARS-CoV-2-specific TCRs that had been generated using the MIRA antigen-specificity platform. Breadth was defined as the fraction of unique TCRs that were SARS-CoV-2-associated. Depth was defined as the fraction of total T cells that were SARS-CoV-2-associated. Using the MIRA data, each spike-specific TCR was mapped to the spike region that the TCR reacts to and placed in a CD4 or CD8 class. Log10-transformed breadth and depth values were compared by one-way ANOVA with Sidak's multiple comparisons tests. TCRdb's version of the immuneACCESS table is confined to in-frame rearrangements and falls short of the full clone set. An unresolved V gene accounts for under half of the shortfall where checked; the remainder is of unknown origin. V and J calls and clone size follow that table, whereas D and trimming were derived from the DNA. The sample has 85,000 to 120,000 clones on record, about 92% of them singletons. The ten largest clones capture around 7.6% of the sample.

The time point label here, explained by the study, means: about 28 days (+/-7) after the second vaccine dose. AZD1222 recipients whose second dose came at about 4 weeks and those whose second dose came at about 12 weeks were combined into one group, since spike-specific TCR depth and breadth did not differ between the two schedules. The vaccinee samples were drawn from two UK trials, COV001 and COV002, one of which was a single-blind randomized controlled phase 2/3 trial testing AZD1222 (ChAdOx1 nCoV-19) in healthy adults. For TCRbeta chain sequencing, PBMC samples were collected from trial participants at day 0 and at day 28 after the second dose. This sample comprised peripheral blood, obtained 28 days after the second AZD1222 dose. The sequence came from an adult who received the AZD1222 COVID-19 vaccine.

The bases are TGTGCCAGCAGCCCAAGCGGGACAGCTGACTACGAGCAGTACTTC. It translates as CASSPSGTADYEQYF. The receptor chain draws on TRBV7-3 and TRBJ2-7; the D call could be TRBD1 or TRBD2, with each sharing 7 bases. From the cysteine up to the phenylalanine, the CDR3 has a length of 15 residues. Only the CDR3 part of the read is kept: 45 bases, read in frame from the first base. Taken from the germline V gene, the CDR1 and CDR2 loops are SGHTA and FQGTGA. V was cut back by 5 bases and J by 3 bases, leaving a gap of 17 bases between them. The CDR3, completed at both ends by the reference TRBV7-3 and TRBJ2-7 genes, gives the full variable domain GAGVSQTPSNKVTEKGKYVELRCDPISGHTALYWYRQSLGQGPEFLIYFQGTGAADDSGLPNDRFFAVRPEGSVSTLKIQRTERGDSAVYLCASSPSGTADYEQYFGPGTRLTVT.